The 15 T cell receptor beta chains below were found in one sample sequenced in a study of cytomegalovirus exposure and HLA in healthy donors. PCR employed 60 Vbeta and 13 Jbeta primers. Repertoires were generated with immunoSEQ multiplex PCR, while TCRdb's copy carries only in-frame clones and drops some. This table holds around 100,000 clones, 81% found once. The sequencing input was PBMCs. The receptor source for this set is an older woman in good health and CMV-seropositive.

This chain links TRBV6-6 with TRBJ2-1; possible D gene TRBD2, 5 bases. Germline CDR1 and CDR2: MNHNY and SVGAGI (reference sequence). The V gene lost 0 bases and the J gene lost 10 bases, with 10 bases spanning the gap. CDR3 length equals 13 residues. DNA of the CDR3: TGTGCCAGCAGTTACTCGAGCGGAGGCGAGCAGTTCTTC. Translating it yields CASSYSSGGEQFF.

The count of this clone is one. V gene TRBV7-6 combines with J gene TRBJ2-1; TRBD2 is a possible D gene (6 bases). Deletions cut 5 bases from V and 4 bases from J, with 15 bases between. The CDR3 loop spans 15 amino acids. Germline CDR1 is SGHVS and CDR2 is FNYEAQ. The CDR3 coding sequence is TGTGCCAGCAGCCAGACGAGCGGGCCTTACAATGAGCAGTTCTTC. It encodes CASSQTSGPYNEQFF.

This sequence joins TRBV4-1 and TRBJ1-2; D is uncertain. In germline, CDR1 is MGHRA, CDR2 YSYEKL. Trimming removed 1 base from V and 4 bases from J, with 19 bases in between. This CDR3 spans 17 amino acids. In nucleotides, the CDR3 is TGCGCCAGCAGCCAAGTCGGAGGTGGGCAGAGAATCTATGGCTACACCTTC. The encoded protein is CASSQVGGGQRIYGYTF.

This clone was counted between two and nine times. The germline gene is not matched at one end of the junction; a read error may be the cause. Here the CDR3 reads CASRRDLYSEQFF. CDR3 DNA: TGTGCCAGCAGGCGGGACCTATACAGTGAGCAGTTCTTC. V usage is TRBV9 and J usage is TRBJ2-1; possible D gene TRBD2, 6 bases. The CDR3 covers 13 residues. Germline loops: CDR1 SGDLS, CDR2 YYNGEE.

The chain combines TRBV9 with TRBJ2-1; TRBD2 matches at 9 bases. V shed 0 bases, J shed 4 bases, and the junction held 2 bases outside the gene matches. Germline V CDR1 and CDR2: SGDLS, YYNGEE. CDR3 length: 15 amino acids. CDR3 in amino acids: CASSVDSGSYNEQFF. CDR3 coding DNA: TGTGCCAGCAGCGTAGATAGCGGGAGTTACAATGAGCAGTTCTTC.

V gene TRBV19 combines with J gene TRBJ1-1, with D uncertain. CDR1 and CDR2 (germline): LNHDA, SQIVND (reference sequence). V was shortened by 10 bases and J by 2 bases, with 17 bases between the two germline ends. The CDR3 covers 14 residues. The CDR3, as DNA: TGTGCCACCTCCCCACACAAAAGTAACACTGAAGCTTTCTTT. Protein: CATSPHKSNTEAFF.

The rearrangement uses TRBV7-2 and TRBJ2-7; 11 bases are a match to TRBD2. Germline values: CDR1 SGHTA, CDR2 FQGNSA. V gave up 1 base and J gave up 1 base; unmatched junction bases: 3. The CDR3 has 16 residues. Here the CDR3 DNA reads TGTGCCAGCAGCTTAGGACTAGCGGGAAGTTCCTACGAGCAGTACTTC. Translated: CASSLGLAGSSYEQYF.

The chain carries TRBV28 and TRBJ1-2, with D tentatively TRBD1 (6 bases). Trimming left V 5 bases short and J 0 bases short, with 16 bases between. The length of the CDR3 is 16 residues. The V gene's germline CDR1 is MDHEN and CDR2 SYDVKM. The CDR3 nucleotides read TGTGCCAGCAGTCTTCAGGGGATTGAGGCTAACTATGGCTACACCTTC. It is translated as CASSLQGIEANYGYTF.

The chain uses TRBV11-3 and TRBJ1-1, with a possible D match to TRBD1 (5 bases). V lost 1 base to trimming and J lost 5 bases, with 11 bases between them. The CDR3 runs 14 residues. Germline V CDR1 and CDR2: SGHNT, YENEEA. In DNA form, the CDR3 reads TGTGCCAGCAGCTTAGTCGGGCGGGGGACTGAAGCTTTCTTT. Its protein product is CASSLVGRGTEAFF.

Only one count was recorded for this clone. The chain's CDR3 is CASSGTDSYEQYF. The CDR3 DNA sequence: TGTGCCAGCAGCGGGACGGACAGCTACGAGCAGTACTTC. V usage is TRBV6-5 and J usage is TRBJ2-7; possible D gene TRBD1, 6 bases. Deletions cut 6 bases from V and 3 bases from J, with 12 bases between. The CDR3 sequence is 13 residues long. The germline V gene has CDR1 MNHEY and CDR2 SVGAGI.

This sequence joins TRBV28 and TRBJ1-4, with D uncertain. Trimming took 7 bases from V and 8 from J, leaving 14 bases between them. This CDR3 spans 13 amino acids. Per germline, CDR1 MDHEN and CDR2 SYDVKM. The DNA of the CDR3 is TGTGCCAGCACCCAAACGGGTTCCGAAAAACTGTTTTTT. Its translation: CASTQTGSEKLFF.

The count of this clone is one. The chain joins TRBV28 to TRBJ2-5, with 12 nucleotides matching TRBD2. Trimming cost V 2 bases and J 4 bases; bases outside gene matches: 5. The CDR3 runs 16 residues. Germline V gene sequence: CDR1 MDHEN, CDR2 SYDVKM. DNA for the CDR3: TGTGCCAGCAGTTTACCGGCTAGCGGGAGGGCAGAGACCCAGTACTTC. It specifies CASSLPASGRAETQYF.

The genes are TRBV7-2 and TRBJ2-1; possible D gene TRBD2, 5 bases. The germline V and J ends were trimmed by 0 bases and 2 bases, with 8 bases remaining between them. CDR3 length: 15 residues. CDR1 is SGHTA and CDR2 is FQGNSA in the germline V gene. The CDR3 nucleotides are TGTGCCAGCAGCTTAGCGGGAGTCCCCTACAATGAGCAGTTCTTC. Its protein product is CASSLAGVPYNEQFF.

The rearrangement uses TRBV4-1 and TRBJ2-2; 14 bases line up with TRBD2. CDR3 length: 18 amino acids. Germline values: CDR1 MGHRA, CDR2 YSYEKL. V trimming: 1 base; J trimming: 5 bases; junction bases outside the gene matches: 6. In DNA form, the CDR3 reads TGCGCCAGCAGCCAAGTCGGGACTAGCGGGAGTCGGACCGGGGAGCTGTTTTTT. Its translation is CASSQVGTSGSRTGELFF.

CDR3 in amino acids: CASSLGTRPGGYGYTF. The CDR3 nucleotides are TGTGCCAGCAGTTTAGGGACCAGGCCGGGGGGCTATGGCTACACCTTC. The chain carries TRBV28 and TRBJ1-2; D might be TRBD1 (5 bases). Germline CDR1 and CDR2: MDHEN and SYDVKM. This CDR3 is built from 16 residues. The V and J ends lost 2 bases and 4 bases respectively, with 17 bases between them.